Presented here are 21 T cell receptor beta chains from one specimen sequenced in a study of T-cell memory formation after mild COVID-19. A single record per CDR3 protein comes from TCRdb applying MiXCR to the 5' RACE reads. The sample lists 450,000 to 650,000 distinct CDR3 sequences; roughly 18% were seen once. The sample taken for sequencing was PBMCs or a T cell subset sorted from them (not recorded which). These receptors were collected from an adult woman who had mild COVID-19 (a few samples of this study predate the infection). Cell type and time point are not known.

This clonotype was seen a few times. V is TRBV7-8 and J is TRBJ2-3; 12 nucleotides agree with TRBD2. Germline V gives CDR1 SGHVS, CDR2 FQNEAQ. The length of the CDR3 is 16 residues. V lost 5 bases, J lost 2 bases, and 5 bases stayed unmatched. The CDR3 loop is CASSKTSGGPTDTQYF. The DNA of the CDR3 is TGTGCCAGCAGCAAGACTAGCGGGGGCCCCACAGATACGCAGTATTTT.

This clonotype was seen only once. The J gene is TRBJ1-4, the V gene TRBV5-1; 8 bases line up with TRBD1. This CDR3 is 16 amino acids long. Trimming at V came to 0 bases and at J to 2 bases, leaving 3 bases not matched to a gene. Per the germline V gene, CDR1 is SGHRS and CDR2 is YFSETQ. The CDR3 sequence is CASSLDRGITNEKLFF. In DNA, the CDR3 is TGCGCCAGCAGCTTGGACAGGGGGATCACTAATGAAAAACTGTTTTTT.

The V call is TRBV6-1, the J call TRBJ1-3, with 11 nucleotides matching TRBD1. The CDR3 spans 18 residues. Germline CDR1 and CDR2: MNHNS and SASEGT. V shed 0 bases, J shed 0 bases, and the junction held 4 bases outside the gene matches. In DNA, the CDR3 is TGTGCCAGCAGTGAAGCTCGGGGACAGGGGGACTCTGGAAACACCATATATTTT. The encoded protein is CASSEARGQGDSGNTIYF.

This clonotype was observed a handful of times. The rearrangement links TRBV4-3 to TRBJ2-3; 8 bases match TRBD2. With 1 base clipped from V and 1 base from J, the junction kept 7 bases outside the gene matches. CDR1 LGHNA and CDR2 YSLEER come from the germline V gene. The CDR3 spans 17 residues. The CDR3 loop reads CASSQVGLAGRTDTQYF. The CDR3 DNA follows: TGCGCCAGCAGCCAAGTAGGCCTAGCGGGCCGCACAGATACGCAGTATTTT.

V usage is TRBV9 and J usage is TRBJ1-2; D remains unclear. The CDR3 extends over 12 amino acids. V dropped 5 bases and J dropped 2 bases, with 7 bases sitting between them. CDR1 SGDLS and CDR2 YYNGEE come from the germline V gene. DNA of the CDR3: TGTGCCAGCAGTGTGAGAAACTATGGCTACACCTTC. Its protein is CASSVRNYGYTF.

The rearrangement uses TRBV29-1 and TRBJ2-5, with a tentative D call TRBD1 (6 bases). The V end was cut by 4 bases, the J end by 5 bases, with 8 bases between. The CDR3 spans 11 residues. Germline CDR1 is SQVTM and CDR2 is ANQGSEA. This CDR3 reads CSVVTGETQYF. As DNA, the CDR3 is TGCAGCGTTGTCACAGGGGAGACCCAGTACTTC.

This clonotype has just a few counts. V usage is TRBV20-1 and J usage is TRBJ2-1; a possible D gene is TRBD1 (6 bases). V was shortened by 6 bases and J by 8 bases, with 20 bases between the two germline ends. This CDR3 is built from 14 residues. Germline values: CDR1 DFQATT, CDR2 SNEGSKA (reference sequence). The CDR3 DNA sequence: TGCAGTGCCAACAGCCAACAGGGTTTACATGAGCAGTTCTTC. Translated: CSANSQQGLHEQFF.

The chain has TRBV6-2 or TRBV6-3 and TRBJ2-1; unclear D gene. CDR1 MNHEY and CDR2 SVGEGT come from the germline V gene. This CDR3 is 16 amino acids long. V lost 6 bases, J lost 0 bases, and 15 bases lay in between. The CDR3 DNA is TGTGCCAGCAGGGCGAACCATGTGAGCTCCTACAATGAGCAGTTCTTC. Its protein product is CASRANHVSSYNEQFF.

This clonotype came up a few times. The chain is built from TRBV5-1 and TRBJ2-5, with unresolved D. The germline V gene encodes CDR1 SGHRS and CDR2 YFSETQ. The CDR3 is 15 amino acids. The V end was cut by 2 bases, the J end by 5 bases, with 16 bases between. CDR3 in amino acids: CASSFRQQFSETQYF. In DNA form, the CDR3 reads TGCGCCAGCAGCTTCCGACAACAATTCTCGGAGACCCAGTACTTC. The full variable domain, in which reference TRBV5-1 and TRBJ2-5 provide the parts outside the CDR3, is KAGVTQTPRYLIKTRGQQVTLSCSPISGHRSVSWYQQTPGQGLQFLFEYFSETQRNKGNFPGRFSGRQFSNSRSEMNVSTLELGDSALYLCASSFRQQFSETQYFGPGTRLLVL.

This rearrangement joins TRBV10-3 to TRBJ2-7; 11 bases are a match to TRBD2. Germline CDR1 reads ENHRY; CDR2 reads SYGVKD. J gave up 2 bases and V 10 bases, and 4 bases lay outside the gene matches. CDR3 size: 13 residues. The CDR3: CASGTSGTYEQYF. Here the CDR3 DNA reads TGTGCCAGTGGGACTAGCGGCACCTACGAGCAGTACTTC.

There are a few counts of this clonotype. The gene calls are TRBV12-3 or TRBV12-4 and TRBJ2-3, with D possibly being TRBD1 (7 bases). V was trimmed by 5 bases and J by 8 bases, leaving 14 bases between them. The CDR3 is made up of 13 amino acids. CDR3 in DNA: TGTGCCAGCAGTACAGGGGACTGGGGTACGCAGTATTTT. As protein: CASSTGDWGTQYF.

The CDR3 region has the DNA TGCGCCAGCAGCCAAGATAGACTCACAGATACGCAGTATTTT. The encoded protein is CASSQDRLTDTQYF. This sequence joins TRBV4-3 and TRBJ2-3; the D is unclear. Trimming took 0 bases from V and 2 from J, leaving 6 bases between them. The CDR3 has 14 amino acids. Looked up from germline, CDR1 is LGHNA and CDR2 is YSLEER.

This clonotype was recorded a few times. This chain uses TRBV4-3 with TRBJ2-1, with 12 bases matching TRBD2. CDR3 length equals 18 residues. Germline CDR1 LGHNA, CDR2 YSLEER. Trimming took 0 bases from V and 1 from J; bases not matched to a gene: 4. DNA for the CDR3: TGCGCCAGCAGCCAAGATCTCCTAGCGGGAGGGTCCTACAATGAGCAGTTCTTC. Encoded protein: CASSQDLLAGGSYNEQFF.

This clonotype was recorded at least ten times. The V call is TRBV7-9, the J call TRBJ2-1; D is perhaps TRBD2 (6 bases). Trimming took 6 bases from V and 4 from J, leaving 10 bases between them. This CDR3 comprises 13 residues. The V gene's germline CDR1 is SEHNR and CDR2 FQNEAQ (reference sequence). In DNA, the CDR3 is TGTGCCAGCAGACGGGAGAATTACAATGAGCAGTTCTTC. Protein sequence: CASRRENYNEQFF.

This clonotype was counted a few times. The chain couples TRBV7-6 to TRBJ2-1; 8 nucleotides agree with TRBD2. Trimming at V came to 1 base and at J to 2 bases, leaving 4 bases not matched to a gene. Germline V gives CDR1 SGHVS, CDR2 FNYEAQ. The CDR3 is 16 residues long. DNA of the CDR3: TGTGCCAGCAGCTTAGTGGGTAGCGGGACCTACAATGAGCAGTTCTTC. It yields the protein CASSLVGSGTYNEQFF.

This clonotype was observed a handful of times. The CDR3 is CASSAYEALGYEQYF. The CDR3 DNA sequence: TGTGCCAGCAGCGCCTATGAGGCTTTGGGCTACGAGCAGTACTTC. The rearrangement joins TRBV7-2 to TRBJ2-7; D is uncertain. The ends were cut back, 5 bases at V and 3 bases at J, with 17 bases in the middle. The CDR3 consists of 15 residues. Germline CDR1 reads SGHTA; CDR2 reads FQGNSA.

This CDR3 is CASSLTGELYEQYF. CDR3 nucleotide sequence: TGTGCCAGCAGTTTAACAGGGGAGCTTTACGAGCAGTACTTC. The V and J genes are TRBV27 and TRBJ2-7; 7 bases agree with TRBD1. The germline CDR1 and CDR2 sequences are MNHEY and SMNVEV (reference sequence). After removal of 2 bases from V and 4 bases from J, the junction contained 5 bases not matched to a gene. CDR3 length: 14 residues.

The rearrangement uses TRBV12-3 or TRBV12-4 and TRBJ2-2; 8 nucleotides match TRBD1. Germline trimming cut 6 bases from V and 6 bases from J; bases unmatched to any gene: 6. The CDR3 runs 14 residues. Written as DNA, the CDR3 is TGTGCCAGCAGGCGGGACAGGCGGTCCGGGGAGCTGTTTTTT. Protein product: CASRRDRRSGELFF.

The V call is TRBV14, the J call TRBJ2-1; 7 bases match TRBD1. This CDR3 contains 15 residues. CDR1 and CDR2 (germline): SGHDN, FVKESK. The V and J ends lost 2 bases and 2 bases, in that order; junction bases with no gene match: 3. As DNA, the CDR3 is TGTGCCAGCAGCCAACTCAGGGGGACCTACAATGAGCAGTTCTTC. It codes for CASSQLRGTYNEQFF. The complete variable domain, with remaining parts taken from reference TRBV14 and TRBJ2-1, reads EAGVTQFPSHSVIEKGQTVTLRCDPISGHDNLYWYRRVMGKEIKFLLHFVKESKQDESGMPNNRFLAERTGGTYSTLKVQPAELEDSGVYFCASSQLRGTYNEQFFGPGTRLTVL.

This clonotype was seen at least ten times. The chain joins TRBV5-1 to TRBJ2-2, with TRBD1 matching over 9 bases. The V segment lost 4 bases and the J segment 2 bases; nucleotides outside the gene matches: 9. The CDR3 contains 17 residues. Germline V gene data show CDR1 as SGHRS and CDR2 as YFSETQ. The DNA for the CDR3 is TGCGCCAGCAGCCTGAACCGGGACAGGGTAAACACCGGGGAGCTGTTTTTT. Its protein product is CASSLNRDRVNTGELFF.

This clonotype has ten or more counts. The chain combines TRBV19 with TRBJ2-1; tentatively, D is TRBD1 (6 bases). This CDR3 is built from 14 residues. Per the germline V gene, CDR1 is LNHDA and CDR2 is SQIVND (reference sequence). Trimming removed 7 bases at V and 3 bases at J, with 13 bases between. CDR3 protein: CASTRDRSYNEQFF. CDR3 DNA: TGTGCCAGTACCAGAGACAGGAGCTACAATGAGCAGTTCTTC.